Listed here are 5 T cell receptor beta chains from one sample, sequenced in a study of PD-1 blockade in classical Hodgkin lymphoma. Sequencing used immunoSEQ multiplex PCR; TCRdb keeps in-frame clones, though not all of them. The data show about 8,500 clones, with roughly 80% seen just once and about 12% held by the top ten. Brentuximab vedotin exposure varied, and every patient relapsed after autologous stem cell transplantation. Using magnetic negative selection, the CD4+ T cells were separated out of thawed PBMCs. Sequenced here: CD4+ T cells from blood, sampled at baseline. These receptors were obtained from a human donor with classical Hodgkin lymphoma.

This chain connects TRBV28 to TRBJ1-4; D uncertain. The CDR3 covers 13 residues. Trimming stripped 2 bases from V and 8 bases from J, with 9 bases between. Per the germline V gene, CDR1 is MDHEN and CDR2 is SYDVKM. The CDR3: CASSLGGGEKLFF. DNA of the CDR3: TGTGCCAGCAGTTTAGGTGGTGGCGAAAAACTGTTTTTT.

The rearrangement uses TRBV6-5 and TRBJ1-6; TRBD1 is a possible D gene (5 bases). The V end was cut by 1 base, the J end by 9 bases, with 13 bases between. CDR3 length equals 15 residues. CDR1 and CDR2 (germline): MNHEY, SVGAGI. CDR3: CASSYLTVRSSPLHF. CDR3 DNA: TGTGCCAGCAGTTACTTGACAGTTCGGAGTTCACCCCTCCACTTT.

The J gene is TRBJ2-7, the V gene TRBV6-1, with a tentative D call TRBD1 (6 bases). Germline CDR1 MNHNS, CDR2 SASEGT. The CDR3 contains 15 residues. Trimming stripped 6 bases from V and 4 bases from J, with 19 bases between. The CDR3 loop reads CASSEMTGRGYEQYF. Written as DNA, the CDR3 is TGTGCCAGCAGCGAAATGACAGGTCGAGGGTACGAGCAGTACTTC.

The chain recombines TRBV5-4 with TRBJ2-7, with D possibly matching TRBD1 (5 bases). V was clipped by 0 bases and J by 2 bases, with 12 bases between them. Germline V CDR1 and CDR2: SGHNT, YYREEE (reference sequence). This CDR3 is built from 15 residues. CDR3 sequence reads: CASSLGLAGPYEQYF. CDR3 sequence (DNA): TGTGCCAGCAGCTTGGGGCTTGCAGGGCCCTACGAGCAGTACTTC.

This clone has just a few counts. This chain joins TRBV14 and TRBJ1-2; D is ambiguous. This CDR3 region has 12 residues. The V gene's germline CDR1 is SGHDN and CDR2 FVKESK. Trimming pared 2 bases from V and 2 bases from J, leaving 3 bases between. The DNA of the CDR3 is TGTGCCAGCAGCCAAACCAACTATGGCTACACCTTC. Translation gives CASSQTNYGYTF.